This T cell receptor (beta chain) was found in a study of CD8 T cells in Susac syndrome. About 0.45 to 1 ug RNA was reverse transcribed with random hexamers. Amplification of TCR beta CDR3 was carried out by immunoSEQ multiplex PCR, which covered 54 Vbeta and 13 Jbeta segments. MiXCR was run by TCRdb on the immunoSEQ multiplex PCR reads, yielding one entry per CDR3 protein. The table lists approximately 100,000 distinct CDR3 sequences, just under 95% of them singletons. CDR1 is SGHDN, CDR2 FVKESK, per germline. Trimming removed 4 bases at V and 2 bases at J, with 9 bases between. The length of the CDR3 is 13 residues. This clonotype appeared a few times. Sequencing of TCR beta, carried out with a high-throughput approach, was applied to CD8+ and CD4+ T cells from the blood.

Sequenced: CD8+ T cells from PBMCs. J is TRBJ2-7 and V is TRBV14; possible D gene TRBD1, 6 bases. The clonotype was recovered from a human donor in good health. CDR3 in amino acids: CASSRDIAYEQYF. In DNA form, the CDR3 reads TGTGCCAGCAGCCGGGACATAGCCTACGAGCAGTACTTC.